These T cell receptor beta chains were read from a single sample in a study of OX40 agonist ivuxolimab in advanced cancers. TCRdb keeps only in-frame clones here, not all; method: immunoSEQ multiplex PCR. The sample shows tens of thousands of clones, about 85% of them seen only once. The source was CD4+ or CD8+ T cells sorted from blood, collected in a trial of the OX40 agonist ivuxolimab. The receptor set was obtained from an adult with an advanced solid tumor such as melanoma, head and neck, liver or kidney cancer. Both conserved end residues are trimmed from each CDR3. The order of the fields is D gene, J gene, V gene, CDR3 protein. The D gene is left open where the match is weak.

TRBD1 TRBJ1-5 TRBV2 ASTSTGVGSNQPQH
. TRBJ1-2 TRBV5-4 ASSPDSNYGYT
. TRBJ2-5 TRBV7-9 ASSLVTGEETQY
. TRBJ1-1 TRBV9 ASSVEAVNTEAF
TRBD2 TRBJ2-1 TRBV7-8 ASSFELAGDNEQF
. TRBJ2-2 TRBV15 ATSIRRFANTGELF
. TRBJ2-5 TRBV29-1 SVAQSQEETQY
TRBD1 TRBJ2-3 TRBV4-1 ASSQVRSSGTGSTDTQY
. TRBJ2-1 TRBV9 ASSANRLSTSNEQF
. TRBJ2-5 TRBV11-2 ASSLVYKGETQY
. TRBJ1-2 TRBV18 ATGGGDYGYT
. TRBJ2-2 TRBV5-1 ASSFGQTHTGELF
. TRBJ1-4 TRBV4-1 ASTPGATLNEKLF
. TRBJ2-7 TRBV11-3 ASSFTGHEQY
. TRBJ1-4 TRBV9 ASSVDPGNEKLF
TRBD1 TRBJ1-4 TRBV5-1 ASSLAGAGGNEKLF
. TRBJ1-6 TRBV19 ASNSIGDNSPLH
. TRBJ1-2 TRBV28 ASSPPERGGYGYT
TRBD1 TRBJ2-1 TRBV7-2 ASSLWGTGGGNEQF
. TRBJ2-7 TRBV6-1 ASSVGVGPGDEQY
. TRBJ2-7 TRBV7-8 ASNPEGWGKGYEQY
. TRBJ2-7 TRBV6-1 ASSEAWFSYEQY
. TRBJ1-3 TRBV19 ASSIWFRGFSTSGNTIY
TRBD1 TRBJ2-1 TRBV5-1 ASSLPGQGYNEQF
TRBD1 TRBJ1-1 TRBV7-2 ASSSQGAGAF
. TRBJ2-5 TRBV20-1 STGPQETQY
. TRBJ2-1 TRBV7-9 ASSSGNEQF